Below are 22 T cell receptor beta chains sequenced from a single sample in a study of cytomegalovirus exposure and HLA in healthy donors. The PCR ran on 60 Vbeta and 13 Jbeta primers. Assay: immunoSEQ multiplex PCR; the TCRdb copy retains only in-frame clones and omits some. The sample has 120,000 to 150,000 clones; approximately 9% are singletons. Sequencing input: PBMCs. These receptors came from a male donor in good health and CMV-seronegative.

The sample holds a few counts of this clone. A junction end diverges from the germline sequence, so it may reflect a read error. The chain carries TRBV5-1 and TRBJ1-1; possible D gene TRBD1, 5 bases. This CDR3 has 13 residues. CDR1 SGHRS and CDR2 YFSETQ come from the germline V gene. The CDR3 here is CACSLGPGLEVFF. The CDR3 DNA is TGCGCCTGCAGCTTGGGGCCAGGGCTTGAAGTTTTCTTT.

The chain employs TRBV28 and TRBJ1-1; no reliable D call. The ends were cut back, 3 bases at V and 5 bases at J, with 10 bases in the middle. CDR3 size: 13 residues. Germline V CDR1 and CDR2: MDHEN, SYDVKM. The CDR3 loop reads CASSLYPTTEAFF. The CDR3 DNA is TGTGCCAGCAGTTTGTACCCCACTACTGAAGCTTTCTTT. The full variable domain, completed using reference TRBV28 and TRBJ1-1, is DVKVTQSSRYLVKRTGEKVFLECVQDMDHENMFWYRQDPGLGLRLIYFSYDVKMKEKGDIPEGYSVSREKKERFSLILESASTNQTSMYLCASSLYPTTEAFFGQGTRLTVV.

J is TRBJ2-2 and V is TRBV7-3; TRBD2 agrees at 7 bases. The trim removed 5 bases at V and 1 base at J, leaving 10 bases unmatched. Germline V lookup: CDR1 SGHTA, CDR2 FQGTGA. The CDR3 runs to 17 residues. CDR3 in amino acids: CASSRTSSIGNTGELFF. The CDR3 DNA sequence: TGTGCCAGCAGCCGGACTAGTTCGATCGGGAACACCGGGGAGCTGTTTTTT. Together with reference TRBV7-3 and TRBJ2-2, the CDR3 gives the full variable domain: GAGVSQTPSNKVTEKGKYVELRCDPISGHTALYWYRQSLGQGPEFLIYFQGTGAADDSGLPNDRFFAVRPEGSVSTLKIQRTERGDSAVYLCASSRTSSIGNTGELFFGEGSRLTVL.

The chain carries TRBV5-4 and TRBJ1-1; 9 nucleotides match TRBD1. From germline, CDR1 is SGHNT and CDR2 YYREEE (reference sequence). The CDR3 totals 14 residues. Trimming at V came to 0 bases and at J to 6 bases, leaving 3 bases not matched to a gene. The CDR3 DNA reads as TGTGCCAGCAGCTTGGGACAGGGGGGAGCTGAAGCTTTCTTT. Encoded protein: CASSLGQGGAEAFF. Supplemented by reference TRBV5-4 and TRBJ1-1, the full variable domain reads ETGVTQSPTHLIKTRGQQVTLRCSSQSGHNTVSWYQQALGQGPQFIFQYYREEENGRGNFPPRFSGLQFPNYSSELNVNALELDDSALYLCASSLGQGGAEAFFGQGTRLTVV.

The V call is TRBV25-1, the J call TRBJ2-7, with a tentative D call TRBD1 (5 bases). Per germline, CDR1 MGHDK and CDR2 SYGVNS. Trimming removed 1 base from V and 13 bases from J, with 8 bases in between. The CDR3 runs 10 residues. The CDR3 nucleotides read TGTGCCAGCAGTGAATGGGGCCCCTACTTC. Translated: CASSEWGPYF.

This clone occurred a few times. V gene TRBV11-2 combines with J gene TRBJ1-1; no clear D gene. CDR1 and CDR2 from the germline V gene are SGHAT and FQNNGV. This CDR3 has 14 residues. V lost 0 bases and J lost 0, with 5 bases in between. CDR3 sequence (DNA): TGTGCCAGCAGCTTAGACGACATGAACACTGAAGCTTTCTTT. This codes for CASSLDDMNTEAFF.

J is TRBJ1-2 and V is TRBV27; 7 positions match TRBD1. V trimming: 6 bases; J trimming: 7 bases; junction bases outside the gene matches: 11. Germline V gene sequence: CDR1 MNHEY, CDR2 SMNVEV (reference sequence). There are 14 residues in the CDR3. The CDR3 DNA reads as TGTGCCAGCAGGCGTACAGGGGCCCCCGGTGGCTACACCTTC. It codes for CASRRTGAPGGYTF.

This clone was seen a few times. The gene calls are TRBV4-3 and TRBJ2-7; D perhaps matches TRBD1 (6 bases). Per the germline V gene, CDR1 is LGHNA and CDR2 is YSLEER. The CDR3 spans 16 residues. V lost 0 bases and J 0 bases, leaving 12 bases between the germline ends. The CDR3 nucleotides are TGCGCCAGCAGCCAAGATGTCAGGGGCCACTCCTACGAGCAGTACTTC. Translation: CASSQDVRGHSYEQYF.

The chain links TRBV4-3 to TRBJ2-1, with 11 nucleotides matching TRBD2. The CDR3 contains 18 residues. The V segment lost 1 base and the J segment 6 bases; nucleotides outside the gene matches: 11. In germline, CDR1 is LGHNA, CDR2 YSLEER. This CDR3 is CASSQVNLGTSGSNEQFF. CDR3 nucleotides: TGCGCCAGCAGCCAAGTGAATCTAGGGACTAGCGGATCCAATGAGCAGTTCTTC.

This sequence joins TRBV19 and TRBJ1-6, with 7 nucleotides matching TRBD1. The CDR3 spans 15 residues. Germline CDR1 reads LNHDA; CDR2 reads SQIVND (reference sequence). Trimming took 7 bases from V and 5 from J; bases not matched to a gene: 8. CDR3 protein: CASTAGTAHNSPLHF. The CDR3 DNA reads TGTGCCAGTACCGCGGGGACAGCCCATAATTCACCCCTCCACTTT. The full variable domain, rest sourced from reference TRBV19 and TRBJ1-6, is DGGITQSPKYLFRKEGQNVTLSCEQNLNHDAMYWYRQDPGQGLRLIYYSQIVNDFQKGDIAEGYSVSREKKESFPLTVTSAQKNPTAFYLCASTAGTAHNSPLHFGNGTRLTVT.

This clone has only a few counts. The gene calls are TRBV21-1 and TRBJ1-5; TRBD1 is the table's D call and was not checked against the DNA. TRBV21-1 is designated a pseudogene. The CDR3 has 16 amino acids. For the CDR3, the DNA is TGTGCCAGCAGCAAACTAAAGGGGGACAGGGATCAGCCCCAGCATTTT. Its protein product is CASSKLKGDRDQPQHF.

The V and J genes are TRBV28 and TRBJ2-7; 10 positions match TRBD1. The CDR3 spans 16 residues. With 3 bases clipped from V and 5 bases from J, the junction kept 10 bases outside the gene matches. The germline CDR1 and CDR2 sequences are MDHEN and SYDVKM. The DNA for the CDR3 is TGTGCCAGCAGTTTGTCTCCGGGACAGGGGATCAACGAGCAGTACTTC. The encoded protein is CASSLSPGQGINEQYF.

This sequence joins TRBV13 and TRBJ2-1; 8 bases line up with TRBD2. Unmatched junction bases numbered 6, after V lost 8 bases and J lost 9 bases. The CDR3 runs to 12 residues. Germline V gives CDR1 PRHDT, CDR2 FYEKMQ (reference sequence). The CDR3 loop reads CASGLANPEQFF. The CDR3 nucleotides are TGTGCCAGCGGACTAGCCAACCCTGAGCAGTTCTTC.

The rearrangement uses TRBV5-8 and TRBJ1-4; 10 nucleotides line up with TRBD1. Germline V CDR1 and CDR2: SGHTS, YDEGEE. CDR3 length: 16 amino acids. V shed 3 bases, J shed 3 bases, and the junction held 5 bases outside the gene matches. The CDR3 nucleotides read TGTGCCAGCAGCTGGGGGACAGGGGTTTCTAATGAAAAACTGTTTTTT. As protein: CASSWGTGVSNEKLFF.

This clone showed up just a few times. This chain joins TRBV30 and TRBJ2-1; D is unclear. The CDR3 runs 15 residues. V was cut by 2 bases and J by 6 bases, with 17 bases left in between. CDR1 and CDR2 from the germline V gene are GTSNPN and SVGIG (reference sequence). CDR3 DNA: TGTGCCTGGAGTCTCCTCCCGACTCTTATCAATGAGCAGTTCTTC. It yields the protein CAWSLLPTLINEQFF.

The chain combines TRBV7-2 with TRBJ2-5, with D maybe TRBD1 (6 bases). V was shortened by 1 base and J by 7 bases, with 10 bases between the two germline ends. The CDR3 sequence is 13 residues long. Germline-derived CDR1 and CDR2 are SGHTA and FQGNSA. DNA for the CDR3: TGTGCCAGCAGCTTAGATCAGGGGCGGACCCAGTACTTC. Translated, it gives CASSLDQGRTQYF.

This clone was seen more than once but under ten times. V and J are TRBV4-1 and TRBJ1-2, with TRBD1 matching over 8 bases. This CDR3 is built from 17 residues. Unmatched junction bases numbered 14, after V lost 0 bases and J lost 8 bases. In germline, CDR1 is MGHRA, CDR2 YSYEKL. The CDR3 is CASSQDPRGQGAEGYTF. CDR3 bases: TGCGCCAGCAGCCAAGATCCGCGAGGGCAGGGGGCGGAAGGCTACACCTTC.

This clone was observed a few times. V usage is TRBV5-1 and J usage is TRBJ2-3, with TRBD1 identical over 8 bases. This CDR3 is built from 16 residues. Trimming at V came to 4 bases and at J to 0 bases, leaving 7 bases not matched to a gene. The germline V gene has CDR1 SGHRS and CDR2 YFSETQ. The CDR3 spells CASSLGTGTSTDTQYF. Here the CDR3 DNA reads TGCGCCAGCAGCCTGGGGACAGGTACTAGCACAGATACGCAGTATTTT.

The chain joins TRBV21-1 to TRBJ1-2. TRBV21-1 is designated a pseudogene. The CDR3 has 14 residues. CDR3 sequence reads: CASSKGGKAHGYTF. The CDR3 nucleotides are TGTGCCAGCAGCAAAGGAGGCAAGGCCCATGGCTACACCTTC.

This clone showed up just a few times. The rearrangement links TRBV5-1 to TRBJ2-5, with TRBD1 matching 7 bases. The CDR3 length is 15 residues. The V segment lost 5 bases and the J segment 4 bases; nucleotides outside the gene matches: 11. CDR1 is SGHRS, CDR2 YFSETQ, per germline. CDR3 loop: CASRQAGTATETQYF. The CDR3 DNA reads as TGCGCCAGCAGGCAAGCCGGGACAGCAACAGAGACCCAGTACTTC.

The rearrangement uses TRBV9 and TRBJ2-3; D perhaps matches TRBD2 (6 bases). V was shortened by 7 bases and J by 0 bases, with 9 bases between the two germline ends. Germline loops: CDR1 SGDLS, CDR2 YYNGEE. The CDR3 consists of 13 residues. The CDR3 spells CASGGTSTDTQYF. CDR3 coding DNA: TGTGCCAGCGGAGGGACTAGCACAGATACGCAGTATTTT.

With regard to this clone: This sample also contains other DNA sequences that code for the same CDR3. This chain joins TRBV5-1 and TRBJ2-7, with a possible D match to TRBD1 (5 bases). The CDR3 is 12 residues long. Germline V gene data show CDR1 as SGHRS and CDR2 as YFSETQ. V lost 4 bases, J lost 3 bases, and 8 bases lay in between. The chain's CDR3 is CASSTDSYEQYF. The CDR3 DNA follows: TGCGCCAGCAGCACTGACAGCTACGAGCAGTACTTC.